What follows are 30 T cell receptor beta chains derived from one specimen sequenced in a study of OX40 agonist ivuxolimab in advanced cancers. Clones were read by immunoSEQ multiplex PCR, and TCRdb kept only the in-frame ones, dropping some. Here the sample spans 30,000 to 35,000 clones, around 90% being singletons. The sequenced sample was CD4+ or CD8+ T cells sorted from blood, obtained in a trial of the OX40 agonist ivuxolimab. Source of these receptors: an adult with an advanced solid tumor such as melanoma, head and neck, liver or kidney cancer.

This chain uses TRBV7-9 with TRBJ2-3, with 7 bases aligning to TRBD2. V shed 1 base and J 3 bases; nucleotides not matched to a gene: 10. This CDR3 has 17 amino acids. Germline CDR1 is SEHNR and CDR2 is FQNEAQ (reference sequence). CDR3 region: CASSLDLASGGTDTQYF. The CDR3 bases are TGTGCCAGCAGCTTAGATTTGGCTAGCGGTGGGACAGATACGCAGTATTTT.

This CDR3 reads CASSPTGGTGEKLFF. CDR3 DNA sequence: TGTGCCAGTAGCCCTACGGGGGGGACAGGTGAAAAACTGTTTTTT. This sequence joins TRBV19 and TRBJ1-4; 8 bases align to TRBD1. CDR1 and CDR2 from the germline V gene are LNHDA and SQIVND (reference sequence). V was pared by 6 bases and J by 7 bases, with 10 bases of the junction left unmatched. The CDR3 consists of 15 residues.

This clone was seen a handful of times. V is TRBV5-4 and J is TRBJ1-6, with D possibly being TRBD1 (5 bases). Germline V CDR1 and CDR2: SGHNT, YYREEE (reference sequence). Trimming took 4 bases from V and 10 from J, leaving 15 bases between them. This CDR3 comprises 14 residues. The CDR3: CASSPTQGLSPLHF. The CDR3 bases are TGTGCCAGCAGCCCAACCCAGGGTTTATCACCCCTCCACTTT.

CDR3 sequence (DNA): TGTGCCAGTACCAGAAGGGAGGCCACTGAAGCTTTCTTT. Translated: CASTRREATEAFF. This sequence joins TRBV19 and TRBJ1-1, with D uncertain. The length of the CDR3 is 13 residues. Trimming took off 7 bases at V and 4 bases at J, with 13 bases between the two ends. Germline values: CDR1 LNHDA, CDR2 SQIVND (reference sequence). The complete variable domain, with remaining parts taken from reference TRBV19 and TRBJ1-1, reads DGGITQSPKYLFRKEGQNVTLSCEQNLNHDAMYWYRQDPGQGLRLIYYSQIVNDFQKGDIAEGYSVSREKKESFPLTVTSAQKNPTAFYLCASTRREATEAFFGQGTRLTVV.

The sample holds one count of this clone. The V call is TRBV2, the J call TRBJ1-3, with TRBD1 matching 7 bases. V lost 4 bases, J lost 0 bases, and 9 bases stayed unmatched. The CDR3 sequence is 17 residues long. Germline lookup yields CDR1 SNHLY and CDR2 FYNNEI. The CDR3 DNA is TGTGCCAGCAGTGGGTCCGGGACAGCAAACTCTGGAAACACCATATATTTT. Amino acid sequence: CASSGSGTANSGNTIYF.

The chain links TRBV7-9 to TRBJ1-4; D uncertain. The germline V gene encodes CDR1 SEHNR and CDR2 FQNEAQ (reference sequence). Trimming left V 1 base short and J 4 bases short, with 10 bases between. The CDR3 extends over 15 amino acids. The CDR3 DNA reads TGTGCCAGCAGCTTAGGTTTTCAGATTAATGAAAAACTGTTTTTT. Translation: CASSLGFQINEKLFF. The variable domain in full, completed from reference TRBV7-9 and TRBJ1-4, reads DTGVSQNPRHKITKRGQNVTFRCDPISEHNRLYWYRQTLGQGPEFLTYFQNEAQLEKSRLLSDRFSAERPKGSFSTLEIQRTEQGDSAMYLCASSLGFQINEKLFFGSGTQLSVL.

V is TRBV7-8 and J is TRBJ2-3, with D perhaps matching TRBD1 (6 bases). Germline CDR1 and CDR2: SGHVS and FQNEAQ. The CDR3 spans 14 residues. The ends were cut back, 5 bases at V and 6 bases at J, with 15 bases in the middle. CDR3 loop: CASSLQGSADTQYF. The CDR3 DNA sequence: TGTGCCAGCAGCCTACAGGGCAGCGCGGATACGCAGTATTTT.

The chain couples TRBV5-4 to TRBJ2-5; the D gene is possibly TRBD2 (7 bases). The CDR3 runs to 15 residues. Germline V gene sequence: CDR1 SGHNT, CDR2 YYREEE (reference sequence). Trimming left V 4 bases short and J 5 bases short, with 18 bases between. CDR3 in DNA: TGTGCCAGCAGCCATTTGGGGGCGGGAGAGGAGACCCAGTACTTC. Protein sequence: CASSHLGAGEETQYF.

This clone has only one observation. The chain carries TRBV29-1 and TRBJ2-2; 9 bases agree with TRBD1. Germline loops: CDR1 SQVTM, CDR2 ANQGSEA. Trimming cost V 4 bases and J 6 bases; bases outside gene matches: 0. There are 12 residues in the CDR3. CDR3 nucleotide sequence: TGCAGCGTTGGACAGGGGGCCGGGGAGCTGTTTTTT. The encoded protein is CSVGQGAGELFF.

This chain joins TRBV7-9 and TRBJ2-7; TRBD2 might be the D (5 bases). The CDR3 totals 12 residues. The V and J ends lost 4 bases and 7 bases respectively, with 11 bases between them. Looked up from germline, CDR1 is SEHNR and CDR2 is FQNEAQ (reference sequence). The CDR3 DNA reads TGTGCCAGCAGCTCCCCGGGGTTGGAGCAGTACTTC. The encoded protein is CASSSPGLEQYF.

The V call is TRBV9, the J call TRBJ1-1; D ambiguous. Trimming removed 0 bases from V and 4 bases from J, with 16 bases in between. The germline V gene encodes CDR1 SGDLS and CDR2 YYNGEE. This CDR3 is built from 16 residues. Here the CDR3 reads CASSVGVRTFGTEAFF. The CDR3 DNA reads TGTGCCAGCAGCGTAGGCGTACGGACCTTTGGCACTGAAGCTTTCTTT.

The CDR3 bases are TGTGCCAGCAGTGAAGCTCTGGGGGGCTACGAGCAGTACTTC. Protein: CASSEALGGYEQYF. V and J are TRBV2 and TRBJ2-7, with TRBD2 as a possible D gene (6 bases). Between the trimmed V and J ends, which lost 0 bases and 3 bases, there was a span of 9 bases. In germline, CDR1 is SNHLY, CDR2 FYNNEI. The CDR3 extends over 14 amino acids.

The chain employs TRBV28 and TRBJ2-1; no firm D call. The CDR3 covers 13 residues. V was cut by 5 bases and J by 6 bases, with 11 bases left in between. The V gene's germline CDR1 is MDHEN and CDR2 SYDVKM. CDR3 DNA: TGTGCCAGCAGTCCTCTTCCTGGCAATGAGCAGTTCTTC. It is translated as CASSPLPGNEQFF.

Only one count was recorded for this clone. The rearrangement uses TRBV19 and TRBJ2-7, with a weak D call TRBD2 (5 bases). CDR1 is LNHDA and CDR2 is SQIVND in the germline V gene (reference sequence). CDR3 length: 12 amino acids. V lost 7 bases, J lost 3 bases, and 10 bases lay in between. The CDR3 loop is CASMGDYYEQYF. The CDR3 nucleotides are TGTGCCAGTATGGGAGACTACTACGAGCAGTACTTC.

This rearrangement joins TRBV19 to TRBJ1-5; a possible D gene is TRBD1 (5 bases). Trimming took 3 bases from V and 5 from J, leaving 11 bases between them. Germline CDR1 reads LNHDA; CDR2 reads SQIVND (reference sequence). The CDR3 has 14 residues. The CDR3 reads CASSIPIGDQPQHF. As DNA, the CDR3 is TGTGCCAGTAGTATCCCGATAGGGGATCAGCCCCAGCATTTT.

The rearrangement joins TRBV28 to TRBJ2-6, with D maybe TRBD1 (5 bases). V gave up 5 bases and J gave up 2 bases, with 22 bases separating them. The CDR3 sequence is 19 residues long. Per germline, CDR1 MDHEN and CDR2 SYDVKM. The CDR3 region is CASSRLWQGDLTGANVLTF. The CDR3 nucleotides read TGTGCCAGCAGTCGTCTTTGGCAGGGTGACCTTACTGGGGCCAACGTCCTGACTTTC.

The chain joins TRBV11-2 to TRBJ1-1, with D unclear. This CDR3 has 14 amino acids. The germline V gene has CDR1 SGHAT and CDR2 FQNNGV. V shed 1 base and J shed 2 bases, with 8 bases lying between them. The CDR3 loop is CASSLAKYNTEAFF. Written as DNA, the CDR3 is TGTGCCAGCAGCTTAGCAAAGTACAACACTGAAGCTTTCTTT.

CDR3 region: CASATPGGGGTEAFF. CDR3 DNA: TGTGCCAGCGCCACTCCAGGGGGCGGGGGGACTGAAGCTTTCTTT. This rearrangement joins TRBV27 to TRBJ1-1; 8 nucleotides line up with TRBD1. Germline CDR1 MNHEY, CDR2 SMNVEV (reference sequence). Losses at the gene ends were 8 bases for V and 5 bases for J; bases not matched to a gene: 13. This CDR3 has 15 residues.

By frequency in the sample, this clone is medium-sized. The gene calls are TRBV7-9 and TRBJ1-6, with 7 bases identical to TRBD1. The V gene end was trimmed by 5 bases and the J gene end by 10 bases; junction bases not matched to a gene: 5. Looked up from germline, CDR1 is SEHNR and CDR2 is FQNEAQ (reference sequence). The CDR3 has 13 amino acids. The CDR3 region is CASSQGGVSPLHF. The CDR3 region has the DNA TGTGCCAGCAGCCAGGGGGGAGTCTCACCCCTCCACTTT.

This rearrangement joins TRBV7-6 to TRBJ2-6; 7 bases map to TRBD2. V shed 7 bases and J 15 bases; nucleotides not matched to a gene: 12. Germline V gene sequence: CDR1 SGHVS, CDR2 FNYEAQ. CDR3 length equals 13 residues. The CDR3 loop reads CASTGGTDLDLTF. For the CDR3, the DNA is TGTGCCAGCACGGGGGGAACGGACCTAGACCTGACTTTC.

This chain links TRBV5-4 with TRBJ1-1, with D possibly matching TRBD1 (5 bases). CDR3 size: 14 residues. V was clipped by 5 bases and J by 2 bases, with 13 bases between them. Germline CDR1 SGHNT, CDR2 YYREEE (reference sequence). As DNA, the CDR3 is TGTGCCAGCAGATGGAGGGGAGGAAACACTGAAGCTTTCTTT. As protein: CASRWRGGNTEAFF.

This clone has just one count. This sequence joins TRBV28 and TRBJ2-5; no reliable D call. Trimming cost V 8 bases and J 2 bases, with 9 bases left between them. Germline V lookup: CDR1 MDHEN, CDR2 SYDVKM. This CDR3 is built from 12 residues. The CDR3 region has the DNA TGTGCCAGCGGGTCACAGCAAGAGACCCAGTACTTC. This encodes CASGSQQETQYF.

The chain recombines TRBV27 with TRBJ1-1; D perhaps matches TRBD1 (5 bases). The CDR3 is made up of 14 amino acids. Deletions cut 6 bases from V and 5 bases from J, with 16 bases between. Germline loops: CDR1 MNHEY, CDR2 SMNVEV (reference sequence). Written as DNA, the CDR3 is TGTGCCAGCAGGCCCCTGCTCGAGGGGACTGAAGCTTTCTTT. The encoded protein is CASRPLLEGTEAFF.

The rearrangement links TRBV5-4 to TRBJ1-1; D ambiguous. The CDR3 extends over 13 amino acids. Trimming took off 5 bases at V and 1 base at J, with 9 bases between the two ends. In germline, CDR1 is SGHNT, CDR2 YYREEE (reference sequence). This CDR3 is CASRTRENTEAFF. The CDR3 region has the DNA TGTGCCAGCAGAACAAGAGAGAACACTGAAGCTTTCTTT. Together with reference TRBV5-4 and TRBJ1-1, the CDR3 gives the full variable domain: ETGVTQSPTHLIKTRGQQVTLRCSSQSGHNTVSWYQQALGQGPQFIFQYYREEENGRGNFPPRFSGLQFPNYSSELNVNALELDDSALYLCASRTRENTEAFFGQGTRLTVV.

The CDR3, as DNA: TGTGCCAGCAGTGACCAAATGGTAGGGGGCCCGAATGAGCAGTTCTTC. Translated, it gives CASSDQMVGGPNEQFF. V gene TRBV6-4 combines with J gene TRBJ2-1, with 7 bases that match TRBD1. The CDR3 spans 16 residues. Germline V gene lookup returns CDR1 MRHNA and CDR2 SNTAGT. J gave up 7 bases and V 2 bases, and 11 bases lay outside the gene matches.

J is TRBJ2-7 and V is TRBV11-2; D ambiguous. Germline lookup yields CDR1 SGHAT and CDR2 FQNNGV. Trimming shortened V by 1 base and J by 6 bases, and 7 bases separated the two germline ends. CDR3 length equals 12 residues. CDR3 nucleotides: TGTGCCAGCAGCTTAGGGTCTGGCGAGCAGTACTTC. It specifies CASSLGSGEQYF.

The DNA for the CDR3 is TGTGCCAGCAGCTTAAGCGGGAGGTCTGACAATGAGCAGTTCTTC. It codes for CASSLSGRSDNEQFF. The chain employs TRBV11-1 and TRBJ2-1, with 9 bases identical to TRBD2. Germline V gene lookup returns CDR1 SGHAT and CDR2 FQDESV (reference sequence). This CDR3 comprises 15 residues. Trimming cost V 2 bases and J 5 bases; bases outside gene matches: 4.

The chain employs TRBV7-8 and TRBJ2-1; 8 bases agree with TRBD2. CDR1 and CDR2 from the germline V gene are SGHVS and FQNEAQ. This CDR3 has 18 residues. J was trimmed by 2 bases and V by 2 bases; bases with no gene match: 11. The CDR3 region is CASSLMVSGSFPYNEQFF. The CDR3 bases are TGTGCCAGCAGCTTAATGGTCAGCGGGAGTTTCCCCTACAATGAGCAGTTCTTC.

The chain has TRBV5-4 and TRBJ1-2; 7 bases map to TRBD1. The CDR3 spans 17 residues. V dropped 2 bases and J dropped 2; count of bases not matched to a gene: 12. From germline, CDR1 is SGHNT and CDR2 YYREEE (reference sequence). The DNA for the CDR3 is TGTGCCAGCAGCTTTAGGGGACAGCCCATCTCCAACTATGGCTACACCTTC. Residues: CASSFRGQPISNYGYTF.

The J gene is TRBJ2-7, the V gene TRBV5-6; 7 positions agree with TRBD1. The CDR3 has 13 amino acids. The germline V gene has CDR1 SGHDT and CDR2 YYEEEE. V lost 4 bases to trimming and J lost 2 bases; unmatched junction nucleotides: 3. The DNA of the CDR3 is TGTGCCAGCAGCGACAGGGTCCCCTACGAGCAGTACTTC. As protein: CASSDRVPYEQYF.